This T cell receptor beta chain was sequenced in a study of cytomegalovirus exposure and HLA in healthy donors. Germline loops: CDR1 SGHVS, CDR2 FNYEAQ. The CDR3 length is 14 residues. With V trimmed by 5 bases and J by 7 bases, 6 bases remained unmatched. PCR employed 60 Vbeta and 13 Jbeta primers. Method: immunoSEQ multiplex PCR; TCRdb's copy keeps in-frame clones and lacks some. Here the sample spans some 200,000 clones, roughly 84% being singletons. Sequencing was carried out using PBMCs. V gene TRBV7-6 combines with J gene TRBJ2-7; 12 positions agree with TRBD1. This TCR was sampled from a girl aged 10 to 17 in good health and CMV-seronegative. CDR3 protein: CASSAGQGAGEQYF. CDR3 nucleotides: TGTGCCAGCAGCGCGGGACAGGGGGCAGGGGAGCAGTACTTC.